This T cell receptor beta chain derives from a study of blood T cell repertoires in COVID-19. Study overall: PBMCs, B-cell-depleted T cells, or T cells were the source of the cDNA or gDNA that made up the material.

Germline CDR1 is KGHSH and CDR2 is LQKENI. The CDR3 runs 15 residues. V dropped 4 bases and J dropped 5 bases, with 17 bases sitting between them. This table comes from immunoSEQ multiplex PCR, and its TCRdb copy is limited to in-frame clones, with some not included. The profile shows about 150,000 clones, around 84% of them singletons. The sequence came from a woman between 45 and 65 years old who had recovered from COVID-19. The sample taken for sequencing was PBMCs or T cells enriched from blood (not recorded which). The chain combines TRBV18 with TRBJ1-1; D uncertain. CDR3 region: CASSRETLAGTEAFF. The CDR3 DNA sequence: TGTGCCAGCTCACGTGAGACCTTGGCGGGAACTGAAGCTTTCTTT.